Presented here are 19 T cell receptor beta chains from one specimen sequenced in a study of T-cell reconstitution after alpha-beta-depleted transplantation in children. Unique molecular identifiers were incorporated when the TCRbeta library was constructed. TCRdb fed the PCR reads into MiXCR, producing one record per CDR3 protein. The sample contains about 98,000 distinct CDR3 sequences, about 25% of which appear only once. This specimen was PBMCs, taken before TCRalphabeta/CD19-depleted stem cell transplant. All receptors derive from a boy younger than 10 with acute lymphoblastic leukemia, due to receive a stem cell transplant.

The chain carries TRBV4-3 and TRBJ2-7; D perhaps matches TRBD1 (6 bases). Per the germline V gene, CDR1 is LGHNA and CDR2 is YSLEER. Between the trimmed V and J ends, which lost 0 bases and 9 bases, there was a span of 18 bases. CDR3 length equals 15 residues. CDR3 protein: CASSQDGQGQTGQYF. CDR3 DNA: TGCGCCAGCAGCCAAGATGGGCAAGGACAGACTGGGCAGTACTTC.

This sequence joins TRBV5-5 and TRBJ2-2; 8 nucleotides agree with TRBD1. Trimming removed 2 bases from V and 8 bases from J; junction bases left unmatched: 11. There are 16 residues in the CDR3. Germline CDR1 SGHKS, CDR2 YYEKEE (reference sequence). In nucleotides, the CDR3 is TGTGCCAGCAGCTTAATCGGACAGGGACGTAAAGGGGAGCTGTTTTTT. The encoded protein is CASSLIGQGRKGELFF.

The chain links TRBV6-1 to TRBJ1-5, with D perhaps TRBD1 (5 bases). The CDR3 runs 15 residues. Germline CDR1 reads MNHNS; CDR2 reads SASEGT. Trimming left V 6 bases short and J 0 bases short, with 12 bases between. The CDR3 bases are TGTGCCAGCAGGACGGGGGGGAATAGCAATCAGCCCCAGCATTTT. It specifies CASRTGGNSNQPQHF.

This clonotype has at least ten counts. The chain uses TRBV20-1 and TRBJ2-3, with 7 bases that match TRBD2. The CDR3 contains 16 residues. CDR1 and CDR2 (germline): DFQATT, SNEGSKA (reference sequence). V lost 1 base, J lost 2 bases, and 9 bases stayed unmatched. The CDR3 DNA reads TGCAGTGCTAGAGCTTTGACTAGCTCGGACACAGATACGCAGTATTTT. Protein product: CSARALTSSDTDTQYF.

The chain employs TRBV6-1 and TRBJ2-1, with 13 positions matching TRBD2. The germline V gene has CDR1 MNHNS and CDR2 SASEGT. The V gene end was trimmed by 6 bases and the J gene end by 8 bases; junction bases not matched to a gene: 7. The CDR3 is 15 amino acids. CDR3 coding DNA: TGTGCCAGCAGAGAGGGACTAGCGGGAATTGATGAGCAGTTCTTC. Its translation is CASREGLAGIDEQFF.

Only a few counts were recorded for this clonotype. The rearrangement joins TRBV27 to TRBJ1-6; 7 positions match TRBD1. The germline V gene has CDR1 MNHEY and CDR2 SMNVEV (reference sequence). With V trimmed by 5 bases and J by 7 bases, 8 bases remained unmatched. This CDR3 contains 15 residues. The CDR3 bases are TGTGCCAGCAGTACGAACAGGGGACCGAATTCACCCCTCCACTTT. It codes for CASSTNRGPNSPLHF.

This clonotype has only a few counts. The rearrangement joins TRBV5-6 to TRBJ2-1; D gene unclear. Germline V gene sequence: CDR1 SGHDT, CDR2 YYEEEE. CDR3 length equals 13 residues. Trimming removed 3 bases at V and 7 bases at J, with 11 bases between. In nucleotides, the CDR3 is TGTGCCAGCAGCTCCCCCAACTTGAATGAGCAGTTCTTC. It specifies CASSSPNLNEQFF.

The chain employs TRBV10-3 and TRBJ1-2, with D unresolved. The V gene's germline CDR1 is ENHRY and CDR2 SYGVKD. Trimming removed 8 bases at V and 3 bases at J, with 19 bases between. The CDR3 is made up of 15 amino acids. DNA for the CDR3: TGTGCCATCCACCTCGGTGGGAGTTCGGACTATGGCTACACCTTC. Protein product: CAIHLGGSSDYGYTF.

The chain couples TRBV5-1 to TRBJ2-1; D perhaps matches TRBD2 (6 bases). Trimming removed 1 base from V and 10 bases from J, with 30 bases in between. The CDR3 has 19 amino acids. Germline lookup yields CDR1 SGHRS and CDR2 YFSETQ. CDR3 sequence (DNA): TGCGCCAGCAGCTTGACTCCACTATCGGTAGCCCGGGAGCGTAGAGAGCAGTTCTTC. This gives the protein CASSLTPLSVARERREQFF.

The rearrangement joins TRBV20-1 to TRBJ2-1; TRBD1 matches at 10 bases. The germline V gene has CDR1 DFQATT and CDR2 SNEGSKA (reference sequence). The V segment lost 2 bases and the J segment 9 bases; nucleotides outside the gene matches: 10. The CDR3 covers 15 residues. In nucleotides, the CDR3 is TGCAGTGCTAGATCCCCCCTGGACAGGGGGAGTGAGCAGTTCTTC. Protein: CSARSPLDRGSEQFF.

The chain combines TRBV27 with TRBJ2-7; 15 bases map to TRBD2. The CDR3 has 16 residues. Germline assignment: CDR1 MNHEY and CDR2 SMNVEV (reference sequence). J gave up 4 bases and V 5 bases, and 6 bases lay outside the gene matches. The CDR3 region is CASSKLGTSGRYEQYF. CDR3 DNA: TGTGCCAGCAGTAAGTTAGGGACTAGCGGGAGGTACGAGCAGTACTTC.

The V and J genes are TRBV15 and TRBJ1-1; tentatively, D is TRBD1 (5 bases). This CDR3 region has 15 residues. Per germline, CDR1 LNHNV and CDR2 YYDKDF (reference sequence). V gave up 6 bases and J gave up 0 bases, with 14 bases separating them. The CDR3 loop reads CATSGGRGVNTEAFF. The CDR3 DNA reads as TGTGCCACCAGTGGGGGAAGAGGGGTGAACACTGAAGCTTTCTTT.

This clonotype was detected ten times or more. This sequence joins TRBV5-6 and TRBJ2-1; D not resolved. The germline CDR1 and CDR2 sequences are SGHDT and YYEEEE. V lost 2 bases and J lost 7, with 7 bases in between. CDR3 length equals 12 residues. CDR3 nucleotide sequence: TGTGCCAGCAGCTTCGCCTGGAATGAGCAGTTCTTC. This translates into CASSFAWNEQFF. Using reference TRBV5-6 and TRBJ2-1 for the parts outside the CDR3, the full variable domain is DAGVTQSPTHLIKTRGQQVTLRCSPKSGHDTVSWYQQALGQGPQFIFQYYEEEERQRGNFPDRFSGHQFPNYSSELNVNALLLGDSALYLCASSFAWNEQFFGPGTRLTVL.

In this sample, this clonotype turned up many times. CDR3 protein: CAILSGSYEQYF. Here the CDR3 DNA reads TGTGCCATTCTTAGCGGTTCCTACGAGCAGTACTTC. The chain has TRBV28 and TRBJ2-7; a weak D match, TRBD2 (6 bases). The V end was cut by 10 bases, the J end by 1 base, with 11 bases between. CDR1 is MDHEN and CDR2 is SYDVKM in the germline V gene. The CDR3 has 12 residues.

The chain couples TRBV5-1 to TRBJ1-3; D is unclear. V lost 4 bases to trimming and J lost 7 bases, with 15 bases between them. Germline V gene lookup returns CDR1 SGHRS and CDR2 YFSETQ. This CDR3 region has 14 residues. For the CDR3, the DNA is TGCGCCAGCAGCCCAACGCTAGTTGGGAACACCATATATTTT. Amino acid sequence: CASSPTLVGNTIYF.

The V and J genes are TRBV7-9 and TRBJ2-2, with 8 bases lining up with TRBD1. The V segment lost 3 bases and the J segment 1 base; nucleotides outside the gene matches: 1. Germline V gives CDR1 SEHNR, CDR2 FQNEAQ (reference sequence). The CDR3 extends over 15 amino acids. The chain's CDR3 is CASSFGTGNTGELFF. In nucleotides, the CDR3 is TGTGCCAGCAGCTTCGGGACAGGGAACACCGGGGAGCTGTTTTTT.

The chain has TRBV10-3 and TRBJ2-3, with D maybe TRBD2 (6 bases). Per germline, CDR1 ENHRY and CDR2 SYGVKD. Trimming took off 5 bases at V and 4 bases at J, with 7 bases between the two ends. CDR3 length: 12 amino acids. CDR3 DNA sequence: TGTGCCATCAGTACTAGCCCAGATACGCAGTATTTT. This encodes CAISTSPDTQYF.

V is TRBV12-3 or TRBV12-4 and J is TRBJ2-2; D gene uncertain. Trimming removed 3 bases at V and 0 bases at J, with 5 bases between. The CDR3 is 14 amino acids. The CDR3 reads CASSLSANTGELFF. The CDR3 bases are TGTGCCAGCAGTTTGTCAGCGAACACCGGGGAGCTGTTTTTT.

This clonotype appeared a few times. The chain links TRBV5-1 to TRBJ2-5; 8 positions match TRBD1. Germline loops: CDR1 SGHRS, CDR2 YFSETQ. V trimming: 4 bases; J trimming: 5 bases; junction bases outside the gene matches: 13. The CDR3 consists of 16 residues. Here the CDR3 DNA reads TGCGCCAGCAGCCCAATAGGGGGACAGGCGGTTGAGACCCAGTACTTC. This encodes CASSPIGGQAVETQYF. Looking up the rest from reference TRBV5-1 and TRBJ2-5 gives the full variable domain: KAGVTQTPRYLIKTRGQQVTLSCSPISGHRSVSWYQQTPGQGLQFLFEYFSETQRNKGNFPGRFSGRQFSNSRSEMNVSTLELGDSALYLCASSPIGGQAVETQYFGPGTRLLVL.